The clone carrying this TCR beta chain was seen more than once but under ten times. Germline V gene sequence: CDR1 DFQATT, CDR2 SNEGSKA (reference sequence). V was clipped by 0 bases and J by 5 bases, with 3 bases between them. This CDR3 has 11 residues. TCRdb ran MiXCR on the 5' RACE reads and lists one entry per CDR3 protein. In the table there are roughly 120,000 distinct CDR3 sequences, about 3.2% of which are singletons. This specimen comes from a study of neurological immune-mediated disorders. Study details: Of the roughly 34 patients who had multiple sclerosis, about 31 had the relapsing-remitting form and 3 had the secondary progressive form.

The chain has TRBV20-1 and TRBJ2-3; D is uncertain. The specimen sequenced was PBMCs. This clonotype was sampled from a woman aged 25-40 years with multiple sclerosis. The CDR3 loop is CSARDRDTQYF. The CDR3 coding sequence is TGCAGTGCTAGAGACAGAGATACGCAGTATTTT.